This is a list of T cell receptor beta chains from one sample in a study of cytomegalovirus exposure and HLA in healthy donors. Only in-frame clones appear in the TCRdb table, and some are missing; sequencing was by immunoSEQ multiplex PCR. The table lists 200,000 or so clones, approximately 70% of them singletons, with less than 3% in the top ten. The material sequenced was PBMCs. These receptors all stem from a man in his forties or fifties in good health and CMV-seropositive. Each CDR3 is given with its conserved first and last residue. D genes are given only for firm matches. Rows may omit the clone size; those that give it use once, few, many or a size class.

clone_size	v_call	d_call	cdr3_length	j_call	cdr3_nt	cdr3_aa
few	TRBV7-9	.	16	TRBJ2-7	TGTGCCAGCAGCTTAGAGTTTGCACAGCGGCCCTACGAGCAGTACTTC	CASSLEFAQRPYEQYF
.	TRBV6-1	.	14	TRBJ2-7	TGTGCCAGCAGCAGAGACCCTAGCCTCTACGAGCAGTACTTC	CASSRDPSLYEQYF
once	TRBV28	.	15	TRBJ1-2	TGTGCCAGCAGTTCCTTTCGGAGGGTGGGTAGAGGCTACACCTTC	CASSSFRRVGRGYTF
.	TRBV28	TRBD1	15	TRBJ1-3	TGTGCCAGCAGTTTCCGACAGGGAGACGGAAACACCATATATTTT	CASSFRQGDGNTIYF
.	TRBV28	TRBD1	13	TRBJ1-2	TGTGCCGTCCACAGGGGGGAAAACTATGGCTACACCTTC	CAVHRGENYGYTF
.	TRBV10-3	TRBD1	16	TRBJ1-2	TGTGCCATCAGTTCTCTAGACAGGGGAAGGAACTATGGCTACACCTTC	CAISSLDRGRNYGYTF
.	TRBV6-1	TRBD1	13	TRBJ1-2	TGTGCCAGCAGTGACGAGACAGGGAGTGGCTACACCTTC	CASSDETGSGYTF
.	TRBV5-6	.	14	TRBJ1-1	TGTGCCAGCAGCCGTACAGGGCTTAACACTGAAGCTTTCTTT	CASSRTGLNTEAFF
.	TRBV6-5	TRBD1	15	TRBJ1-5	TGTGCCAGCAGACTACAGGGGTTCGGCAATCAGCCCCAGCATTTT	CASRLQGFGNQPQHF
few	TRBV18	TRBD1	15	TRBJ1-6	TGTGCCAGCTCACCAACGACAGGGAATAATTCACCCCTCCACTTT	CASSPTTGNNSPLHF
.	TRBV6-5	.	14	TRBJ2-1	TGTGCCAGCAGCCTTACTGACACCTACAATGAGCAGTTCTTC	CASSLTDTYNEQFF
.	TRBV2	TRBD1	14	TRBJ1-5	TGTGCCAGCAGTGAAGACAGGGGTGATCAGCCCCAGCATTTT	CASSEDRGDQPQHF
.	TRBV6-1	TRBD2	17	TRBJ2-7	TGTGCCAGCAGTGAAGGACCTCGGGGCGGGAGCTCCTACGAGCAGTACTTC	CASSEGPRGGSSYEQYF
.	TRBV28	.	13	TRBJ1-5	TGTGCCAGCAGTTGGGCGGGGGCCGGGGCCCAGCATTTT	CASSWAGAGAQHF
.	TRBV14	TRBD1	14	TRBJ1-1	TGTGCCAGCAGCCCAGGACAGGGCTCCCTTTCGGCTTTCTTT	CASSPGQGSLSAFF
.	TRBV9	TRBD2	15	TRBJ2-1	TGTGCCAGCAGCGTCGGGACTAGCGGGGCTAGGGAGCAGTTCTTC	CASSVGTSGAREQFF
once	TRBV9	.	15	TRBJ1-1	TGTGCCAGCAGCCCGATGGAGGGGATGAACACTGAAGCTTTCTTT	CASSPMEGMNTEAFF
.	TRBV5-1	TRBD1	15	TRBJ1-1	TGCGCCAGCAGCCCCCGTCTAGACAGGGAGACTGAAGCTTTCTTT	CASSPRLDRETEAFF
once	TRBV7-8	.	14	TRBJ2-3	TGTGCCAGCAGCTTACTATCCCGGGGAGATACGCAGTATTTT	CASSLLSRGDTQYF
few	TRBV7-6	.	18	TRBJ1-3	TGTGCCAGCAGCCGACGGACAGCCTCCTTCAACTCTGGAAACACCATATATTTT	CASSRRTASFNSGNTIYF
once	TRBV2	.	15	TRBJ1-6	TGTGCCAGCATGGCGGAGAGCTCCTATAATTCACCCCTCCACTTT	CASMAESSYNSPLHF
.	TRBV5-1	.	14	TRBJ2-2	TGCGCCAGCAGCTTGCCTACAGGAGCCGGGGAGCTGTTTTTT	CASSLPTGAGELFF